The T cell receptor (beta chain) described here comes from a study of T cells in localized non-small cell lung cancer. Notes on the study in general: Among blood samples, higher T cell density accompanied longer overall survival. Out of the top 100 tumor clones, a median around 50 were seen in adjacent lung. Adjacent uninvolved lung tissue had the highest T cell clonality, exceeding tumor. Heterogeneity stays possible, as sequencing covered only one tumor region.

A remark on this clone: Its specificity is not known.

Germline trimming cut 3 bases from V and 9 bases from J; bases unmatched to any gene: 8. Germline V gives CDR1 SGHVS, CDR2 FQNEAQ. CDR3 length equals 14 residues. Measured with immunoSEQ multiplex PCR; TCRdb has only the in-frame clones, and not every one. The profile shows 50,000 to 75,000 clones, about 90% of them singletons. The sequence came from a man aged 35-69 years with stage I squamous cell lung carcinoma. Sequenced here: peripheral blood, sampled before any cancer treatment. The chain links TRBV7-8 to TRBJ1-5; TRBD1 aligns across 7 bases. The CDR3 is CASSLAGGERPQHF. The CDR3 DNA reads TGTGCCAGCAGCTTGGCAGGGGGGGAACGGCCCCAGCATTTT.